This T cell receptor beta chain was captured by sequencing in a study of T cell repertoires in cytomegalovirus infection. Findings of the study overall: CMV carriers with the relevant HLA were identified by cumulative public TCR beta family frequency. HLA-C-restricted CMV clonotypes gave the most frequent clonotype in two of eight donors.

V was shortened by 4 bases and J by 8 bases, with 13 bases between the two germline ends. The CDR3 covers 13 residues. Germline V gene sequence: CDR1 MDHEN, CDR2 SYDVKM. On this clonotype: The antigen is unknown.

TCRdb re-called the reads through MiXCR, storing one row per CDR3 protein. The table lists fewer than 1,000,000 distinct CDR3 sequences, around 32% of them singletons, with around an eighth in the top ten. The sample consisted of cultured CD8+ T cells from PBMCs, taken from culture after CMV antigen stimulation. This clonotype originated in a human donor in good health (CMV status not recorded). Some clones in this sample may be carry-over from other donors' samples. The J gene is TRBJ2-3, the V gene TRBV28, with D uncertain. CDR3 residues: CASSSLLGSTQYF. The CDR3 bases are TGTGCCAGCAGTTCTCTACTGGGATCTACGCAGTATTTT. Variable domain in full (rest from reference TRBV28 and TRBJ2-3): DVKVTQSSRYLVKRTGEKVFLECVQDMDHENMFWYRQDPGLGLRLIYFSYDVKMKEKGDIPEGYSVSREKKERFSLILESASTNQTSMYLCASSSLLGSTQYFGPGTRLTVL.